The 13 T cell receptor beta chains presented below share a single source sample, sequenced in a study of PD-L1 blockade in urothelial cancer. The table came from immunoSEQ multiplex PCR; TCRdb's copy has only in-frame clones and leaves some out. Here the sample spans about 82,000 clones, 85% to 95% being singletons. The sample here was PBMCs, taken around atezolizumab (anti-PD-L1) treatment. The receptors stem from a man between 60 and 75 years old with urothelial cancer.

The chain recombines TRBV7-2 with TRBJ1-2; the D gene is possibly TRBD1 (5 bases). There are 12 residues in the CDR3. V was clipped by 5 bases and J by 7 bases, with 11 bases between them. The germline gives CDR1 SGHTA, CDR2 FQGNSA. CDR3 amino acids: CASSLSRAGYTF. In DNA form, the CDR3 reads TGTGCCAGCAGCCTAAGCAGGGCTGGCTACACCTTC.

The chain combines TRBV5-4 with TRBJ1-2; 9 nucleotides match TRBD1. The CDR3 totals 18 residues. The germline V gene encodes CDR1 SGHNT and CDR2 YYREEE (reference sequence). The J segment lost 7 bases and the V segment lost 7 bases, leaving 23 bases of the junction unmatched. Written as DNA, the CDR3 is TGTGCCAGCTATCTCGGGGGGGGACAGGGTTTAACGGCCTTTGGCTACACCTTC. Translated, it gives CASYLGGGQGLTAFGYTF.

The genes are TRBV18 and TRBJ1-2; maybe TRBD1 (5 bases). The V end lost 5 bases, the J end lost 0 bases, and 10 bases lay between the germline ends. This CDR3 is built from 14 residues. From germline, CDR1 is KGHSH and CDR2 LQKENI. The CDR3 is CASSGDLPNYGYTF. The CDR3 DNA follows: TGTGCCAGCTCAGGGGACTTACCTAACTATGGCTACACCTTC.

The genes are TRBV5-4 and TRBJ2-5; 15 nucleotides agree with TRBD2. The V and J ends lost 4 bases and 1 base, in that order; junction bases with no gene match: 8. The CDR3 length is 18 residues. Germline V gives CDR1 SGHNT, CDR2 YYREEE (reference sequence). CDR3 amino acids: CASSTGLAGGTSQETQYF. The CDR3 DNA sequence: TGTGCCAGCAGCACCGGACTAGCGGGGGGGACCAGCCAAGAGACCCAGTACTTC.

V gene TRBV28 combines with J gene TRBJ2-7; 8 nucleotides line up with TRBD2. J lost 0 bases, V lost 9 bases, and 7 bases had no gene match. The CDR3 is 14 residues long. Germline values: CDR1 MDHEN, CDR2 SYDVKM. The chain's CDR3 is CASLVSGGSYEQYF. The DNA for the CDR3 is TGTGCCAGTCTTGTCAGCGGGGGCTCCTACGAGCAGTACTTC.

This chain links TRBV9 with TRBJ2-3; 11 nucleotides agree with TRBD2. Germline V gene sequence: CDR1 SGDLS, CDR2 YYNGEE. The length of the CDR3 is 17 residues. The J segment lost 2 bases and the V segment lost 0 bases, leaving 5 bases of the junction unmatched. Written as DNA, the CDR3 is TGTGCCAGCAGCGTAGCTAGCGGGGGGCTTTCCACAGATACGCAGTATTTT. This translates into CASSVASGGLSTDTQYF.

This chain connects TRBV2 to TRBJ2-7; 8 nucleotides line up with TRBD1. CDR3 length equals 15 residues. Looked up from germline, CDR1 is SNHLY and CDR2 is FYNNEI. The V segment lost 6 bases and the J segment 7 bases; nucleotides outside the gene matches: 14. CDR3 in DNA: TGTGCCAGCAGCGAAAGACAGGGGCCGTTTTTTGAGCAGTACTTC. Translating it yields CASSERQGPFFEQYF.

The rearrangement links TRBV28 to TRBJ2-5; D possibly corresponds to TRBD2 (6 bases). The CDR3 runs 14 residues. The germline V gene encodes CDR1 MDHEN and CDR2 SYDVKM. V lost 2 bases and J lost 2, with 9 bases in between. CDR3 amino acids: CASSLVGRQETQYF. The CDR3 coding sequence is TGTGCCAGCAGTTTAGTTGGGAGGCAAGAGACCCAGTACTTC.

This clone was seen only once. The J gene is TRBJ2-3, the V gene TRBV7-2; 8 positions agree with TRBD2. This CDR3 region has 16 residues. Germline trimming cut 5 bases from V and 2 bases from J; bases unmatched to any gene: 9. Germline assignment: CDR1 SGHTA and CDR2 FQGNSA. The CDR3 loop is CASSQASGSLTDTQYF. The CDR3 nucleotides read TGTGCCAGCAGCCAGGCGAGCGGGAGTCTCACAGATACGCAGTATTTT.

Worth noting for this clone: Sequence at one end of the junction differs from germline and may be a read error. J is TRBJ2-1 and V is TRBV7-7; a possible D gene is TRBD1 (5 bases). Germline CDR1 and CDR2: SSHAT and FNYEAQ (reference sequence). This CDR3 spans 13 amino acids. This CDR3 reads CASSLDRYNEQFF. CDR3 bases: TGTGCTAGCAGCTTAGACAGATACAATGAGCAGTTCTTC.

The rearrangement uses TRBV15 and TRBJ1-2; 10 bases match TRBD1. The germline gives CDR1 LNHNV, CDR2 YYDKDF (reference sequence). J lost 8 bases, V lost 4 bases, and 7 bases had no gene match. This CDR3 is built from 14 residues. CDR3 sequence (DNA): TGTGCCACCAGCAAAAGACAGGGGGCTGGAGGCTACACCTTC. It encodes CATSKRQGAGGYTF. Combining the CDR3 with reference TRBV15 and TRBJ1-2 gives the whole variable domain DAMVIQNPRYQVTQFGKPVTLSCSQTLNHNVMYWYQQKSSQAPKLLFHYYDKDFNNEADTPDNFQSRRPNTSFCFLDIRSPGLGDTAMYLCATSKRQGAGGYTFGSGTRLTVV.

The CDR3 sequence is CASSKEVGGACNEQFF. CDR3 coding DNA: TGTGCCAGCAGCAAAGAAGTCGGGGGGGCCTGCAATGAGCAGTTCTTC. This sequence joins TRBV21-1 and TRBJ2-1; TRBD2, as called in the table, went unchecked against the DNA. TRBV21-1 corresponds to a pseudogene. This CDR3 contains 16 residues.

The rearrangement uses TRBV7-2 and TRBJ2-2, with 7 nucleotides matching TRBD2. The CDR3 extends over 14 amino acids. J gave up 6 bases and V 7 bases, and 8 bases lay outside the gene matches. CDR1 and CDR2 (germline): SGHTA, FQGNSA. Here the CDR3 reads CASMRVAGPGELFF. The DNA for the CDR3 is TGTGCCAGCATGCGGGTAGCGGGCCCCGGGGAGCTGTTTTTT.